This TCR beta chain came from a study of cytomegalovirus exposure and HLA in healthy donors. A remark on this clone: Antigen: not known.

The study, taken as a whole, reports: A later analysis reported that several of the most significant clusters appeared to be linked to common viral pathogens, among them Epstein-Barr virus. Specificity of a few CMV-associated chains for CMV antigens was verified in vitro.

The PCR used 60 Vbeta and 13 Jbeta primers. Libraries were prepared by immunoSEQ multiplex PCR; TCRdb keeps only in-frame clonotypes and omits some of them. The data hold around 64,000 clones, with 80% to 90% observed a single time. Sequencing was carried out using PBMCs. The clonotype was recovered from a woman in her twenties or thirties in good health and CMV-seropositive.

The CDR3 region is CASSLSGLNYGYTF. The CDR3 DNA is TGTGCCAGCAGCTTAAGCGGGCTCAACTATGGCTACACCTTC. The rearrangement links TRBV11-2 to TRBJ1-2; D gene uncertain. Looked up from germline, CDR1 is SGHAT and CDR2 is FQNNGV. Trimming took off 2 bases at V and 2 bases at J, with 9 bases between the two ends. The CDR3 has 14 residues.